This record concerns one T cell receptor (beta chain) sequence. The CDR3 covers 16 residues. V lost 5 bases and J lost 1; bases outside the gene matches: 6. The V gene's germline CDR1 is SGHTA and CDR2 FQGNSA. Nashville, Tennessee was home to all donors, each a Caucasian adult. The protocol was immunoSEQ multiplex PCR, while the TCRdb copy is restricted to in-frame clones and leaves out a portion. The table has about 470,000 clones, roughly 80% seen once. These data come from a study of shared clonotypes between healthy human individuals. The V and J genes are TRBV7-2 and TRBJ2-3, with 10 bases fitting TRBD1. This receptor was taken from a woman aged 40-49 years in good health. Some clones in this sample may be carry-over from other donors' samples. Sequenced material: PBMCs. The CDR3 DNA sequence: TGTGCCAGCAGCCCTTCGACAGGGGGCGGCACAGATACGCAGTATTTT. Translating it yields CASSPSTGGGTDTQYF.